These 8 T cell receptor beta chains were all obtained from the same sample, sequenced in a study of CD8+CD57+ T cells in acquired aplastic anemia. The use of genomic DNA as template underpinned the TCR beta VDJ and CDR3 profiling. MiXCR, applied by TCRdb to the reads, yields one record per CDR3 protein. The sample includes around 200,000 distinct CDR3 sequences, approximately 52% of them seen just once. The patients chosen for sequencing had shown expansion of CD8+CD57+ cells (detected by flow cytometry). Sequencing was performed on sorted CD4+, CD8+, or CD8+CD57+ T cells (not recorded which) from PBMCs. The source is a human donor with aplastic anemia.

This clonotype was detected a few times. The V call is TRBV29-1, the J call TRBJ1-2, with D maybe TRBD1 (6 bases). This CDR3 spans 11 amino acids. V lost 6 bases, J lost 8 bases, and 13 bases lay in between. Germline V CDR1 and CDR2: SQVTM, ANQGSEA. CDR3 in DNA: TGCAGCGTGGGGGACATTGAAGGCTACACCTTC. It encodes CSVGDIEGYTF. Looking up the rest from reference TRBV29-1 and TRBJ1-2 gives the full variable domain: SAVISQKPSRDICQRGTSLTIQCQVDSQVTMMFWYRQQPGQSLTLIATANQGSEATYESGFVIDKFPISRPNLTFSTLTVSNMSPEDSSIYLCSVGDIEGYTFGSGTRLTVV.

The rearrangement joins TRBV5-1 to TRBJ2-7, with D possibly being TRBD1 or TRBD2 (5 bases each). Germline V gene lookup returns CDR1 SGHRS and CDR2 YFSETQ. V was cut by 4 bases and J by 3 bases, with 11 bases left in between. The CDR3 runs to 13 residues. The CDR3 sequence: CASSVRDVYEQYF. CDR3 DNA sequence: TGCGCCAGCAGCGTCCGGGACGTCTACGAGCAGTACTTC.

The chain is built from TRBV27 and TRBJ2-1; D unresolved. Trimming cost V 3 bases and J 7 bases, with 16 bases left between them. This CDR3 has 15 amino acids. CDR1 MNHEY and CDR2 SMNVEV come from the germline V gene (reference sequence). The CDR3 DNA reads as TGTGCCAGCAGTTTCCCCACCTCCAGTGGGAATGAGCAGTTCTTC. This encodes CASSFPTSSGNEQFF.

The CDR3 here is CSAGLVAGNTIYF. In nucleotides, the CDR3 is TGCAGTGCGGGGTTAGTGGCGGGAAACACCATATATTTT. The genes are TRBV20-1 and TRBJ1-3, with no clear D. Trimming took 6 bases from V and 4 from J, leaving 13 bases between them. The CDR3 has 13 residues. Germline CDR1 is DFQATT and CDR2 is SNEGSKA (reference sequence).

This chain uses TRBV20-1 with TRBJ2-7; 7 bases fit TRBD2. The trim removed 6 bases at V and 6 bases at J, leaving 11 bases unmatched. In germline, CDR1 is DFQATT, CDR2 SNEGSKA (reference sequence). This CDR3 region has 13 residues. The DNA for the CDR3 is TGCAGTGCGATACGAACGGGGGGTACCGAGCAGTACTTC. It encodes CSAIRTGGTEQYF.

The sample holds a few counts of this clonotype. The genes are TRBV27 and TRBJ1-2; TRBD1 matches at 8 bases. From germline, CDR1 is MNHEY and CDR2 SMNVEV (reference sequence). CDR3 length: 16 amino acids. V lost 3 bases to trimming and J lost 8 bases; unmatched junction nucleotides: 14. The CDR3 reads CASSLSPRTGSWGYTF. DNA of the CDR3: TGTGCCAGCAGTTTGTCCCCCCGGACAGGGTCATGGGGCTACACCTTC.

On this clonotype: A clone one base away is much larger, so this may be a read error. The chain carries TRBV5-1 and TRBJ1-1; 10 bases fit TRBD1. This CDR3 has 19 amino acids. V was clipped by 3 bases and J by 0 bases; unmatched bases: 14. The germline CDR1 and CDR2 sequences are SGHRS and YFSETQ. CDR3 in amino acids: CASSSPSSGQGSLNTEAFF. CDR3 nucleotide sequence: TGCGCCAGCAGCTCCCCATCGTCGGGACAGGGGAGTTTGAACACTGAAGCTTTCTTT.

The chain has TRBV6-1 and TRBJ2-7; the D is unclear. V was cut by 4 bases and J by 2 bases, with 3 bases left in between. This CDR3 is built from 11 residues. The germline V gene encodes CDR1 MNHNS and CDR2 SASEGT. CDR3 coding DNA: TGTGCCAGCAGTGGGACCTACGAGCAGTACTTC. Translation: CASSGTYEQYF.